This passage covers 10 T cell receptor beta chains from one sample sequenced in a study of beta chain features in type 1 diabetes. Findings of the study overall: There was a moderate but significant shortening of TCRB CDR3s in all four CD4+ subsets of Type 1 diabetes patients.

Their specific antigens are unknown. The isolated RNA, all of it, was reverse transcribed, so expressed TCRB transcripts were what got sequenced. Generated by immunoSEQ multiplex PCR, the TCRdb table keeps only in-frame clones and is missing some. This sample carries 150,000 or so clones, over 55% of them seen once, and the ten largest clones take nearly 0.09%. The sample comprised naive CD4+ T cells from blood. The receptors here all came from a young man with type 1 diabetes.

The CDR3: CAPQGPAYNEQFF. DNA of the CDR3: TGTGCCCCACAGGGGCCAGCCTACAATGAGCAGTTCTTC. The chain combines TRBV25-1 with TRBJ2-1, with 7 bases lining up with TRBD1. Germline V lookup: CDR1 MGHDK, CDR2 SYGVNS. The CDR3 spans 13 residues. Germline trimming cut 11 bases from V and 2 bases from J; bases unmatched to any gene: 6.

This rearrangement joins TRBV4-1 to TRBJ2-4, with D perhaps matching TRBD1 (6 bases). Trimming removed 0 bases from V and 7 bases from J, with 10 bases in between. CDR1 and CDR2 (germline): MGHRA, YSYEKL. The CDR3 has 14 residues. As DNA, the CDR3 is TGCGCCAGCAGCCAAGACAGGGGAGTGAACATTCAGTACTTC. Protein product: CASSQDRGVNIQYF.

The chain recombines TRBV4-3 with TRBJ2-3; 8 bases line up with TRBD1. Germline V lookup: CDR1 LGHNA, CDR2 YSLEER. The CDR3 is made up of 14 amino acids. V was clipped by 6 bases and J by 2 bases; unmatched bases: 4. CDR3 residues: CASSRDRLTDTQYF. CDR3 in DNA: TGCGCCAGCAGTCGGGACAGGCTCACAGATACGCAGTATTTT.

J is TRBJ2-1 and V is TRBV18; 8 nucleotides align to TRBD2. The CDR3 extends over 14 amino acids. J lost 9 bases, V lost 3 bases, and 7 bases had no gene match. From germline, CDR1 is KGHSH and CDR2 LQKENI. CDR3 sequence: CASSPAAGVAEQFF. DNA for the CDR3: TGTGCCAGCTCACCCGCAGCGGGGGTTGCTGAGCAGTTCTTC.

The V call is TRBV7-9, the J call TRBJ2-2, with D maybe TRBD1 (6 bases). Trimming pared 3 bases from V and 4 bases from J, leaving 12 bases between. Germline lookup yields CDR1 SEHNR and CDR2 FQNEAQ (reference sequence). CDR3 size: 15 residues. The CDR3 DNA sequence: TGTGCCAGCAGCTTGGGCCCAGGGGTCACCGGGGAGCTGTTTTTT. Translation: CASSLGPGVTGELFF.

This chain joins TRBV29-1 and TRBJ2-3, with 8 bases lining up with TRBD1. CDR1 and CDR2 from the germline V gene are SQVTM and ANQGSEA. J gave up 0 bases and V 7 bases, and 9 bases lay outside the gene matches. The length of the CDR3 is 15 residues. CDR3 region: CSADMDRDSTDTQYF. The DNA of the CDR3 is TGCAGCGCTGATATGGACAGGGATAGCACAGATACGCAGTATTTT.

The chain couples TRBV29-1 to TRBJ1-1; 7 bases are a match to TRBD1. Germline V gives CDR1 SQVTM, CDR2 ANQGSEA. After removal of 4 bases from V and 10 bases from J, the junction contained 6 bases not matched to a gene. This CDR3 is built from 11 residues. This chain's CDR3 is CSVVTGALAFF. CDR3 DNA: TGCAGCGTTGTAACAGGGGCCCTAGCTTTCTTT.

The chain has TRBV28 and TRBJ2-4; TRBD1 is a possible D gene (6 bases). There are 14 residues in the CDR3. V was trimmed by 6 bases and J by 9 bases, leaving 18 bases between them. Germline values: CDR1 MDHEN, CDR2 SYDVKM. Written as DNA, the CDR3 is TGTGCCAGCAGCTCAGAGGGGGATACATCCATTCAGTACTTC. It yields the protein CASSSEGDTSIQYF.

This chain links TRBV28 with TRBJ1-5; D is perhaps TRBD1 (5 bases). CDR1 is MDHEN and CDR2 is SYDVKM in the germline V gene. The CDR3 sequence is 11 residues long. V lost 8 bases and J 7 bases, leaving 9 bases between the germline ends. The CDR3 DNA sequence: TGTGCCAGCGGCAGGGTGCAGCCCCAGCATTTT. It encodes CASGRVQPQHF.

The chain carries TRBV15 and TRBJ2-2; tentatively, D is TRBD1 or TRBD2 (5 bases each). V lost 3 bases, J lost 2 bases, and 16 bases lay in between. Germline-derived CDR1 and CDR2 are LNHNV and YYDKDF (reference sequence). This CDR3 region has 17 residues. The CDR3 DNA reads as TGTGCCACCAGCAGGGGCGGAAAGGGGAGAAACACCGGGGAGCTGTTTTTT. Its protein is CATSRGGKGRNTGELFF.